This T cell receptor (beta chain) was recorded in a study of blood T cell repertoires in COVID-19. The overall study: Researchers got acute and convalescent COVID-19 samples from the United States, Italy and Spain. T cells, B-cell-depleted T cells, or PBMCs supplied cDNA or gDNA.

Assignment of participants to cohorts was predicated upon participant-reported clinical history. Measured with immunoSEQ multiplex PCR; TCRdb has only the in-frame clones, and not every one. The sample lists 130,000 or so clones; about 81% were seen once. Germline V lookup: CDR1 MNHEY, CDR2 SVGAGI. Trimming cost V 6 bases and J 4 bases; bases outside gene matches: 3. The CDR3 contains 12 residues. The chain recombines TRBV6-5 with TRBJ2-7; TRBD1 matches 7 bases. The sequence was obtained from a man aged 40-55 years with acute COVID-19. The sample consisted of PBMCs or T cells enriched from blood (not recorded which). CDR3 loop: CASSLQGYEQYF. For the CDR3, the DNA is TGTGCCAGCAGCTTACAGGGGTACGAGCAGTACTTC.